This TCR beta chain was sequenced for a study of blood T cell repertoires in COVID-19. Background on the study: Both acute and convalescent COVID-19 samples were obtained from the United States, Italy and Spain. Sources were T cells, B-cell-depleted T cells, or PBMCs; the material itself was cDNA or gDNA.

V lost 1 base, J lost 0 bases, and 10 bases lay in between. Per germline, CDR1 LGHNA and CDR2 YNFKEQ. The CDR3 sequence is 15 residues long. In the original analysis: Estimates of nucleated cell counts were drawn from the amplification of reference gene primers. Produced via immunoSEQ multiplex PCR; TCRdb's table is partial and in-frame only. Clonal size and the V and J genes are those of that table, whereas D and trimming came from the DNA. The sample lists around 170,000 clones, roughly 70% occurring once. This TCR was sampled from a woman over 75 with acute or convalescent COVID-19. Material: peripheral blood. The chain recombines TRBV4-2 with TRBJ2-7; D may be TRBD1 (6 bases). CDR3 bases: TGTGCCAGCAGCCAAGCCCGGGACACCTCCTACGAGCAGTACTTC. It yields the protein CASSQARDTSYEQYF.